The present T cell receptor (beta chain) was sequenced within a study of shared clonotypes between healthy human individuals. CD45RA+ naive and CD45RA-negative memory subsets were separated from CD4+ cells. This CDR3 is built from 14 residues. Germline values: CDR1 SGHTA, CDR2 FQGTGA. The germline V and J ends were trimmed by 3 bases and 0 bases, with 6 bases remaining between them. In the authors' workflow: Filtering differed for immunoSEQ, which gave only junction sequences without quality scores. Some clones are missing from TCRdb's copy, which holds only in-frame ones; the method was immunoSEQ multiplex PCR. The DNA was the basis for D and trimming; V, J and clone size are from that table. The sample includes more than 2 million clones, approximately 94% seen only once; the top ten take less than 0.15%.

The chain carries TRBV7-3 and TRBJ1-3; D gene uncertain. This TCR derives from a man between 18 and 35 years old in good health. The sample comprised naive CD4+ T cells sorted from blood. Subset indicated: CD45RA+ positively selected. The CDR3 is CASSFGYSGNTIYF. CDR3 sequence (DNA): TGTGCCAGCAGCTTCGGGTACTCTGGAAACACCATATATTTT.